Described below is a single T cell receptor (beta chain) sequence and its context. The junction departs from germline at one end; a sequencing error may be responsible. The data originate from a study of blood T cells in healthy people across ages. A sample-barcoded 5' primer and a J-beta primer mix were used in a second PCR of about 7 to 12 cycles. TCRdb processed the 5' RACE reads anew with MiXCR; each CDR3 protein has one entry. The sample holds 800,000 or so distinct CDR3 sequences, 25% seen once. Germline CDR1 reads LGHNA; CDR2 reads YNFKEQ. The CDR3 extends over 13 amino acids. The sample was also linked to a second study, of T cells of mothers and their children.

This clonotype was obtained from a boy aged 10-17 years in good health. The specimen sequenced was blood. The V call is TRBV4-2, the J call TRBJ1-5; D is unresolved. The CDR3 loop reads CASSQEPDQAQHF. DNA of the CDR3: TGTGCCAGCAGCCAAGAACCCGATCAGGCCCAGCATTTT.